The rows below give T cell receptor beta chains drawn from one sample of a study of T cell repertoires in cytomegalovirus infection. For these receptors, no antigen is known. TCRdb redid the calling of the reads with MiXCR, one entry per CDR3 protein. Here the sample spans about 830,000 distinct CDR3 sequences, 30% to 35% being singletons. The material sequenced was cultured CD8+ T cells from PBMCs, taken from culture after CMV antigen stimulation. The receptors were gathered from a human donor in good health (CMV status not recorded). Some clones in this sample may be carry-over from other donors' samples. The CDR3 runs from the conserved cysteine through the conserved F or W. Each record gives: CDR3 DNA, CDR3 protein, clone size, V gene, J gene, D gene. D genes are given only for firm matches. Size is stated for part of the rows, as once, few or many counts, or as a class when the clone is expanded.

TGTGCCAGCAGTGAAGGGACAGACGACTCTGGAAACACCATATATTTT	CASSEGTDDSGNTIYF	few	TRBV6-1	TRBJ1-3	.
TGTGCCACCAGCCGGACTAGCGGGGGACAACATGAGCAGTTCTTC	CATSRTSGGQHEQFF	.	TRBV15	TRBJ2-1	TRBD2
TGTGCCAGCAGGGGGGGGGTATGGGAGAATGAGCAGTTCTTC	CASRGGVWENEQFF	.	TRBV7-6	TRBJ2-1	TRBD2
TGTGCCAGCAGCTCCCATCCCCAGGGGCAGAACTATGGCTACACCTTC	CASSSHPQGQNYGYTF	.	TRBV7-6	TRBJ1-2	.
TGTGCCAGCAGCTTAGTAGGGCAGGGGGCGTCAAATGAGCAGTTCTTC	CASSLVGQGASNEQFF	few	TRBV7-6	TRBJ2-1	TRBD1
TGTGCCAGCAGCTGGTTAGGCAGCGGGCTATACACCTTC	CASSWLGSGLYTF	.	TRBV5-4	TRBJ1-2	.
TGTGCCAGCGGAAGGGGTGTTAGCACAGATACGCAGTATTTT	CASGRGVSTDTQYF	.	TRBV27	TRBJ2-3	.
TGTGCCAGCAGTCCATATGGCGTCGCTGGCTCTAGAGAGACCCAGTACTTC	CASSPYGVAGSRETQYF	many	TRBV6-5	TRBJ2-5	.
TGTGCCAGCAGCTTGGAGGTGGGGGAGACCCAGTACTTC	CASSLEVGETQYF	many	TRBV7-2	TRBJ2-5	.
TGTGCCAGCAGCCGGACAGGGGTCGGCTTAAGCGATGAGCAGTTCTTC	CASSRTGVGLSDEQFF	.	TRBV13	TRBJ2-1	TRBD1
TGTGCCAGCAGCTTAGATGCTAGCGGGGGGCTTTACAATGAGCAGTTCTTC	CASSLDASGGLYNEQFF	few	TRBV11-2	TRBJ2-1	TRBD2
TGTGCCAGCAGTTACGGTCCCGAGCAGTACTTC	CASSYGPEQYF	.	TRBV6-5	TRBJ2-7	.
TGTGCTAGTGGTTTTCAAGCGGGGGGGTCCTACGAGCAGTACTTC	CASGFQAGGSYEQYF	.	TRBV12-5	TRBJ2-7	TRBD2
TGTGCCAGCAGTACCGGGAGAGAGCAGTACTTC	CASSTGREQYF	.	TRBV27	TRBJ2-7	.
TGCAGTGCTAGTTTCAGGGAAACCCCCTACGAGCAGTACTTC	CSASFRETPYEQYF	.	TRBV20-1	TRBJ2-7	.
TGTGCCATCAGTGAGAATACTCTGGAGCAGTTCTTC	CAISENTLEQFF	few	TRBV10-3	TRBJ2-1	.
TGTGCCAGCAGTTTAGGAGGGGCCACCTACGAGCAGTACTTC	CASSLGGATYEQYF	many	TRBV5-4	TRBJ2-7	.